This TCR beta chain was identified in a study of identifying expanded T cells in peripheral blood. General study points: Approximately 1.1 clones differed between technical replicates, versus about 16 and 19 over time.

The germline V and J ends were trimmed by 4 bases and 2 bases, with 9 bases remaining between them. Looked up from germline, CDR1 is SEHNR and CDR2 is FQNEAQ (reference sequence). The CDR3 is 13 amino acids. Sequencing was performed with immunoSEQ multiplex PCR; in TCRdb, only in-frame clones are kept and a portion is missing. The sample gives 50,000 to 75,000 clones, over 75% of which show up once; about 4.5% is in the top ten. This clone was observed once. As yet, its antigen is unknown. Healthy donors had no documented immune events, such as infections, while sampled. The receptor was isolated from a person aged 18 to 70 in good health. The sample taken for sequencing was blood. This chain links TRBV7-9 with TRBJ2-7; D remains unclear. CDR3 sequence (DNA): TGTGCCAGCAGCTACTCGCTAACCTACGAGCAGTACTTC. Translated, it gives CASSYSLTYEQYF.